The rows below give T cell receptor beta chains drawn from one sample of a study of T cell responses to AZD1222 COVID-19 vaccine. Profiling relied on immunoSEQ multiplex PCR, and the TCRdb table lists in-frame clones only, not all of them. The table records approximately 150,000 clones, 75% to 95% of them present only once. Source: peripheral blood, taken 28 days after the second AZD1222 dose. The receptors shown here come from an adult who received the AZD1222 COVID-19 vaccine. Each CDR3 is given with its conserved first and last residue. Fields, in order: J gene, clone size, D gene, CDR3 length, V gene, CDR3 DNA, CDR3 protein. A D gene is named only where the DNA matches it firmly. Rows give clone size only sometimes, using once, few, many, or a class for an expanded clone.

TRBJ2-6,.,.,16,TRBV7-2,TGTGCCAGCAACTACAGGGGACTAAGTGGGGCCAACGTCCTGACTTTC,CASNYRGLSGANVLTF
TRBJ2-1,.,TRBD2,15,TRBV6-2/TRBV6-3,TGTGCCAGCAGCTCCGTCGGACTAGCGGGGCCTTCTGCATTCTTC,CASSSVGLAGPSAFF
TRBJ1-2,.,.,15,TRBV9,TGTGCCAGCAGCCCAGGGCACAATTCCCCCTATGGCTACACCTTC,CASSPGHNSPYGYTF
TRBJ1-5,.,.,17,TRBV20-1,TGCAGTGCTAGTGGGGCCTCAGTAACTAATAGCAATCAGCCCCAGCATTTT,CSASGASVTNSNQPQHF
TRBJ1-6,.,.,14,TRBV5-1,TGCGCCAGCAGCTTGGAACAGCAGAATTCACCCCTCCACTTT,CASSLEQQNSPLHF
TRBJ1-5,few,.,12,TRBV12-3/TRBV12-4,TGTGCCAGCACCACCAATGATCAGCCCCAGCATTTT,CASTTNDQPQHF
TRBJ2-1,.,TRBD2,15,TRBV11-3,TGTGCCAGCAGTTTAGAGGGACTAGCCCACAATGAGCAGTTCTTC,CASSLEGLAHNEQFF
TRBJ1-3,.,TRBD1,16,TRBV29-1,TGCAGCGTTGAAGATGGGGGGACAGGGCCCGGAAACACCATATATTTT,CSVEDGGTGPGNTIYF
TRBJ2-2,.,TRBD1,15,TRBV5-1,TGCGCCAGCAGCTTGACAGGGGTGAGCACCGGGGAGCTGTTTTTT,CASSLTGVSTGELFF
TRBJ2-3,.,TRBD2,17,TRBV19,TGTGCCAGTACTCCCTCGGGTAGCGGGAGATCCACAGATACGCAGTATTTT,CASTPSGSGRSTDTQYF
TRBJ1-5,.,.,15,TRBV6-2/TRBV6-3,TGTGCCAGCAGTTCGACAGTGATTAGCAATCAGCCCCAGCATTTT,CASSSTVISNQPQHF
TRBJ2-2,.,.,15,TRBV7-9,TGTGCCAGCAGCACAGCCAGGGAAGGAGGCGGGGAGCTGTTTTTT,CASSTAREGGGELFF
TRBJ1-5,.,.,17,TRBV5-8,TGTGCCAGCAGCTTGGGTTGGCAGGGCAATAGCAATCAGCCCCAGCATTTT,CASSLGWQGNSNQPQHF
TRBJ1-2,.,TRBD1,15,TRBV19,TGTGCCAGTAGTCCCCGGACAGGTCTGCGCTATGGCTACACCTTC,CASSPRTGLRYGYTF
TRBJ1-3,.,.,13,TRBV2,TGTGCCAGCATAGGAAACAGTGGAAACACCATATATTTT,CASIGNSGNTIYF
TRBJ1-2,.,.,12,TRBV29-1,TGCAGCGTTGAGGCTTCTAACTATGGCTACACCTTC,CSVEASNYGYTF
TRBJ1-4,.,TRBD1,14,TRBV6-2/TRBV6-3,TGTGCCAGCAGCCAGACAGGGGGAAATGAAAAACTGTTTTTT,CASSQTGGNEKLFF
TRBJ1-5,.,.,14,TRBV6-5,TGTGCCAGCAGTTACACAGGGTTTGGGCAGCCCCAGCATTTT,CASSYTGFGQPQHF
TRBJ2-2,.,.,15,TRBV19,TGTGCCAGTATCGCCGGGACAACTAACACCGGGGAGCTGTTTTTT,CASIAGTTNTGELFF
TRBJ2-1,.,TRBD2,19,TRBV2,TGTGCCAGCAGTCGCACCGGGACTAGCGGGAGGTTCTCCTACAATGAGCAGTTCTTC,CASSRTGTSGRFSYNEQFF
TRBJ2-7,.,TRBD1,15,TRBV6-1,TGTGCCAGCAGTGAAGGTTCCAGGGGGCCCTACGAGCAGTACTTC,CASSEGSRGPYEQYF
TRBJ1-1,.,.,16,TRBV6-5,TGTGCCAGCAGTTCGCAGGGTGGGGCGGTGAACACTGAAGCTTTCTTT,CASSSQGGAVNTEAFF
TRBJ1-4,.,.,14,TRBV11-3,TGTGCCAGCAGCCCGGAGCTGGGGGCTCAAAAACTGTTTTTT,CASSPELGAQKLFF
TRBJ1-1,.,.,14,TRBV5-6,TGTGCCAGCAGCTTGGTGGTGCGCGTGACTGAAGCTTTCTTT,CASSLVVRVTEAFF
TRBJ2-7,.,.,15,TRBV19,TGTGCCAGTAGTAGCAGACAGGATCCATCCTACGAGCAGTACTTC,CASSSRQDPSYEQYF
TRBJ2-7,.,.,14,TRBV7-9,TGTGCCAGCAGCTTGGACAGCAACTCCTACGAGCAGTACTTC,CASSLDSNSYEQYF
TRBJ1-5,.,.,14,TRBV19,TGTGCCAGTAGTACACGGATGGGCAATCAGCCCCAGCATTTT,CASSTRMGNQPQHF
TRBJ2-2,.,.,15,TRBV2,TGTGCCAGCAGTATCGGGACTTCGAACACCGGGGAGCTGTTTTTT,CASSIGTSNTGELFF
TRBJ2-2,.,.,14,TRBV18,TGTGCCAGCTCACCTCCAGGGTCCACCGGGGAGCTGTTTTTT,CASSPPGSTGELFF
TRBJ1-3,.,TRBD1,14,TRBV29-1,TGCAGCGTTACTGGGACAGCCTCTGGAAACACCATATATTTT,CSVTGTASGNTIYF
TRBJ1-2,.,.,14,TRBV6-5,TGTGCCAGCAGAGCCTCGGGAAACTACTATGGCTACACCTTC,CASRASGNYYGYTF
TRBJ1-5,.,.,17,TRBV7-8,TGTGCCAGCAGCTTAGCGTCGGCAGGAGAGAGCAATCAGCCCCAGCATTTT,CASSLASAGESNQPQHF
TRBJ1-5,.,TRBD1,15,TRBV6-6,TGTGCCACCTCGGGACAGCTTTATAGCAATCAGCCCCAGCATTTT,CATSGQLYSNQPQHF
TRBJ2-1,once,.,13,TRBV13,TGTGCCAGCAGCTTACCACTCGACAATGAGCAGTTCTTC,CASSLPLDNEQFF
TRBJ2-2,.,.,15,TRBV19,TGTGCCAGTAGTATTAACCCTAGCTACACCGGGGAGCTGTTTTTT,CASSINPSYTGELFF
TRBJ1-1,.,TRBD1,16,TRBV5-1,TGCGCCAGCAGCTCAACCAGGGGGCCGCAGAACACTGAAGCTTTCTTT,CASSSTRGPQNTEAFF
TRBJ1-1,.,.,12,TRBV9,TGTGCCAGCAGCGTAGATAATACTGAAGCTTTCTTT,CASSVDNTEAFF
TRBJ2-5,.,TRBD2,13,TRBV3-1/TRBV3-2,TGTGCCAGCAGCCACGGGAGGGAAGAGACCCAGTACTTC,CASSHGREETQYF
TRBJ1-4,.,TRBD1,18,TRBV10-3,TGTGCCATCAGTCAAGCCCCGGGACAGGGGGCGACTAATGAAAAACTGTTTTTT,CAISQAPGQGATNEKLFF
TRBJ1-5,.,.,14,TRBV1,TGCACCAGCAGCCCAAAAGGCAGCAATCAGCCCCAGCATTTT,CTSSPKGSNQPQHF